The rows below give T cell receptor beta chains drawn from one sample of a study of T cells in Graves' hyperthyroidism and ophthalmopathy. MiXCR was run by TCRdb on the multiplex PCR reads, yielding one entry per CDR3 protein. This table holds a few hundred thousand distinct CDR3 sequences, 20% to 25% found once. Specimen: blood. The source is a man aged 45-65 years with Graves' hyperthyroidism. The CDR3 runs from the conserved cysteine through the conserved F or W.

cdr3_aa | v_call
CASREGQGSQPQHF | TRBV2
CSARVSAYEQYF | TRBV20-1
CASSEYTGTNAYEQYF | TRBV6-1
CASSDGQWANEKLFF | TRBV5-1
CASSYFSTGELFF | TRBV6-5
CASSSSQGPEPQHF | TRBV7-3
CASSMIGSETQYF | TRBV19
CASSLEAGSSNEQFF | TRBV11-2
CASGTGGMNTEAFF | TRBV7-8
CASSQPGSSSYEQYF | TRBV5-1
CASSQGLAGVGYEQYF | TRBV7-6
CASSQEKRGGRGYEQYF | TRBV4-1
CSARDPVGLLHELYF | TRBV20-1
CASETGYNYGYTF | TRBV19
CASSFRGMGFYEQYF | TRBV5-6
CASSSGELNTGELFF | TRBV5-1
CSASYSQSSGNTIYF | TRBV20-1
CASGPGQGLWEQYF | TRBV7-2
CSARVGTSGRNTQYF | TRBV20-1
CASSFGPSGRHNEQFF | TRBV7-6
CASSSRLGSDTQYF | TRBV7-8
CASSYVAEGTGPGTQYF | TRBV6-5
CSALPLPSSNEQFF | TRBV20-1
CSASFALYNEQFF | TRBV20-1
CASSLTGNQGEQFF | TRBV5-1
CASSPRVGTVRTDTQYF | TRBV7-6
CAIHNEQFF | TRBV2
CSARDLAGGPGETQYF | TRBV20-1
CASSHDGYGYTF | TRBV4-1
CASSLFRGLYEQYF | TRBV13
CASSYSEGDEKLFF | TRBV4-1
CSAKDAGGYTF | TRBV20-1
CASSLLRRTQYF | TRBV12-3/TRBV12-4
CATSDKRETRSDTQYF | TRBV24-1
CASRDGSRTYGYTF | TRBV6-1
CASRYGSHEQYF | TRBV2
CASSLVQHTDTQYF | TRBV5-1
CASSFDIRNTEAFF | TRBV5-6
CSVGGNEQFF | TRBV29-1
CASSPQGKGFTDTQYF | TRBV18
CASSLVPLGDTQYF | TRBV7-4